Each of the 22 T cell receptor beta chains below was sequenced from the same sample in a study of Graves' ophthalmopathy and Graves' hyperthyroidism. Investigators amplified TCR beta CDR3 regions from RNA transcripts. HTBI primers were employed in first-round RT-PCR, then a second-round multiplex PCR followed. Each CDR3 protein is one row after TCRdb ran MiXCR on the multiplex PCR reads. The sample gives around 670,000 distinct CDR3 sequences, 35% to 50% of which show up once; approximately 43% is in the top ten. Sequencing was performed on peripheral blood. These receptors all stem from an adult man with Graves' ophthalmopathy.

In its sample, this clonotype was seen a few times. CDR3 bases: TGTGCCAGCAGCTCCCCTCCGGGACTAGTAGAAGAGACCCAGTACTTC. Translated, it gives CASSSPPGLVEETQYF. V and J are TRBV7-9 and TRBJ2-5; 8 bases agree with TRBD2. CDR1 is SEHNR and CDR2 is FQNEAQ in the germline V gene (reference sequence). V shed 4 bases and J 3 bases; nucleotides not matched to a gene: 10. The CDR3 totals 16 residues.

CDR3 DNA: TGTGCCAGCAGCCAAGCTGCGGTACAGGGCGCAACTAATGAAAAACTGTTTTTT. Translating gives CASSQAAVQGATNEKLFF. The gene calls are TRBV19 and TRBJ1-4, with a tentative D call TRBD1 (6 bases). Germline V lookup: CDR1 LNHDA, CDR2 SQIVND (reference sequence). The ends were cut back, 9 bases at V and 0 bases at J, with 23 bases in the middle. The CDR3 length is 18 residues.

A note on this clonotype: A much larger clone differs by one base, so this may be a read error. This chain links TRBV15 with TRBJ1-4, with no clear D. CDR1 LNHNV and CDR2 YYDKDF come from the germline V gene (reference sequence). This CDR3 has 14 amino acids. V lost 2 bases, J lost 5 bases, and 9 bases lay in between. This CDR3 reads CATSRRLQNEKLFF. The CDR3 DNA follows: TGTGCCACCAGCAGAAGGCTCCAAAATGAAAAACTGTTTTTT.

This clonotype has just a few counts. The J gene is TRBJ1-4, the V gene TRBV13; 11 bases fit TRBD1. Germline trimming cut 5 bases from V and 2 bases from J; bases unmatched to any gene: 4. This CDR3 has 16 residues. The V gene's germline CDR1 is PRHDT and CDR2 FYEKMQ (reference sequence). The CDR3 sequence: CASSPGQGETNEKLFF. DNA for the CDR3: TGTGCCAGCAGCCCGGGACAGGGGGAGACTAATGAAAAACTGTTTTTT.

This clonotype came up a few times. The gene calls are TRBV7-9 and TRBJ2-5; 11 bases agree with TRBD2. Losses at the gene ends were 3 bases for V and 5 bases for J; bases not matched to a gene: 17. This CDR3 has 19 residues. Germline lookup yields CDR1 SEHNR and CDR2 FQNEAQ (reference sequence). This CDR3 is CASSFITTVSGRARETQYF. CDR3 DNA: TGTGCCAGCAGCTTCATTACCACCGTTAGCGGGAGGGCGAGGGAGACCCAGTACTTC.

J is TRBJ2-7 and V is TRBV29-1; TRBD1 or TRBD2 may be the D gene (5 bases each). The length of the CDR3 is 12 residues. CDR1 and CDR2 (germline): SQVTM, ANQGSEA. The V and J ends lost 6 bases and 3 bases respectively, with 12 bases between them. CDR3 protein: CSVRDHYYEQYF. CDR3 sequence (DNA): TGCAGCGTCCGGGACCACTACTACGAGCAGTACTTC.

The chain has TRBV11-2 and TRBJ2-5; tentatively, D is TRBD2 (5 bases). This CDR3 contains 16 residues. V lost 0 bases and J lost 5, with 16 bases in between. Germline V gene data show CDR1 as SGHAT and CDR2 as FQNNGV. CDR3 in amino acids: CASSLERLAISETQYF. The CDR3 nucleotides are TGTGCCAGCAGCTTAGAGCGTCTAGCCATTTCGGAGACCCAGTACTTC. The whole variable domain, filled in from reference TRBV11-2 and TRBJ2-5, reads EAGVAQSPRYKIIEKRQSVAFWCNPISGHATLYWYQQILGQGPKLLIQFQNNGVVDDSQLPKDRFSAERLKGVDSTLKIQPAKLEDSAVYLCASSLERLAISETQYFGPGTRLLVL.

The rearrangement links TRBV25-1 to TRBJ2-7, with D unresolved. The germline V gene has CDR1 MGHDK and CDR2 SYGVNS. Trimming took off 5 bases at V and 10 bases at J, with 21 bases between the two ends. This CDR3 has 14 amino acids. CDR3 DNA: TGTGCCAGCAGTTTATTTCGGCGGCCCGTCGGTCAGTACTTC. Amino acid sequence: CASSLFRRPVGQYF.

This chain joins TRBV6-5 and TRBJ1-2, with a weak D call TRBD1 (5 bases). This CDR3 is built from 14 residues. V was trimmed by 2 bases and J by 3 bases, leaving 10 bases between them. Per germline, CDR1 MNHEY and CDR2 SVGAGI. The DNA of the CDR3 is TGTGCCAGCAGTTACCAGGGAGTCTACTATGGCTACACCTTC. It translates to CASSYQGVYYGYTF.

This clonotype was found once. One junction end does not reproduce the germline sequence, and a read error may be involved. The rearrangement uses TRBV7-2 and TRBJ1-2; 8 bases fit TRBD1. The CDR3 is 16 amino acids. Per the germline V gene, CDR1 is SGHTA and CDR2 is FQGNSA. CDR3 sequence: CASSQAWTGPIYGYTF. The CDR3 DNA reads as TGCGCCAGCAGCCAAGCGTGGACAGGGCCCATCTATGGCTACACCTTC.

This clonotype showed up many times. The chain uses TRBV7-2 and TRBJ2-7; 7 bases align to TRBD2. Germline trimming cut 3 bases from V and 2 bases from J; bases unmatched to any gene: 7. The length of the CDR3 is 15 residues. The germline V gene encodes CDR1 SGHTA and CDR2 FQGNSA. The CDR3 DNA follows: TGTGCCAGCAGCTTGGTCAGCGGGGTGACCTACGAGCAGTACTTC. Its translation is CASSLVSGVTYEQYF. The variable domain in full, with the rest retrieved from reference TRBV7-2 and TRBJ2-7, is GAGVSQSPSNKVTEKGKDVELRCDPISGHTALYWYRQSLGQGLEFLIYFQGNSAPDKSGLPSDRFSAERTGGSVSTLTIQRTQQEDSAVYLCASSLVSGVTYEQYFGPGTRLTVT.

The CDR3 here is CSSGHRFSGNTIYF. CDR3 DNA sequence: TGCAGCAGTGGGCACAGATTCTCTGGAAACACCATATATTTT. The chain joins TRBV29-1 to TRBJ1-3; no reliable D call. With 8 bases removed from V and 0 bases from J, the gap between germline ends came to 14 bases. The CDR3 has 14 residues. Germline V gene lookup returns CDR1 SQVTM and CDR2 ANQGSEA.

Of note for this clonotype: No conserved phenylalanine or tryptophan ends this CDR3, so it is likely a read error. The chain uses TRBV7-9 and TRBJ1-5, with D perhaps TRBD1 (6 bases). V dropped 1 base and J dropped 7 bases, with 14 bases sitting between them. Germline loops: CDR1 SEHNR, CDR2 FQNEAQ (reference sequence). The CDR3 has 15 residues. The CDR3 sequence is CASSLDGEGEQPQHS. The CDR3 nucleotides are TGTGCCAGCAGCTTAGATGGAGAGGGGGAGCAGCCCCAGCATTCA.

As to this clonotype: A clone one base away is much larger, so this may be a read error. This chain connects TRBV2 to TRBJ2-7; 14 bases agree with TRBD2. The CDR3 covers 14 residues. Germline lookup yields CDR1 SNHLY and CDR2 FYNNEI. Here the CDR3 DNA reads TGTGCCAGCAGGGGACTAGCGGGAGTGTACGAGCGGTACTTC. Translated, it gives CASRGLAGVYERYF.

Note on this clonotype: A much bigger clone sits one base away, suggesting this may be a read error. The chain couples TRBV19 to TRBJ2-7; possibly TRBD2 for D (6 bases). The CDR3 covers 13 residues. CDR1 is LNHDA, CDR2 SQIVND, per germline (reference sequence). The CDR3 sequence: CASRGLYSNEQHF. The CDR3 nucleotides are TGTGCCAGTAGGGGACTCTACAGCAACGAGCAGCACTTC.

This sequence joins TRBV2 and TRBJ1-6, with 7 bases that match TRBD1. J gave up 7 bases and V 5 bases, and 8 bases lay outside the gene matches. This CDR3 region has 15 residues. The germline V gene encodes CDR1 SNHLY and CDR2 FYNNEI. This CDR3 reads CASSPDRAANSPLHF. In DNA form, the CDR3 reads TGTGCCAGCAGTCCCGACAGGGCAGCGAATTCACCCCTCCACTTT.

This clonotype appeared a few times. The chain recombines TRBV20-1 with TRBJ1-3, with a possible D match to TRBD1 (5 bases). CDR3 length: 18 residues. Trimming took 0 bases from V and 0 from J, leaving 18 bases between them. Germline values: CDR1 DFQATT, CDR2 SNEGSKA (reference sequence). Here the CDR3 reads CSARDPGAWGVSGNTIYF. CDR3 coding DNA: TGCAGTGCTAGAGATCCCGGTGCTTGGGGGGTCTCTGGAAACACCATATATTTT.

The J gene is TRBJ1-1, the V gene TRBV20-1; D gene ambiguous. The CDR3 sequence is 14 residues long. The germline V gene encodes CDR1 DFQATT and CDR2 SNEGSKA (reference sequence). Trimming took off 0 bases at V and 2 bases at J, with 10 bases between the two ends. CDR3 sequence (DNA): TGCAGTGCTAGAGATTTTGGGAGTAACACTGAAGCTTTCTTT. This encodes CSARDFGSNTEAFF.

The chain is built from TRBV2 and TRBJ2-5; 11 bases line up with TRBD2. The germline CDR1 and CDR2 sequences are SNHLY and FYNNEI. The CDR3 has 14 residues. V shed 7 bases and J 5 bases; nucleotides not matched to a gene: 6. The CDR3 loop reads CASKLAGGPETQYF. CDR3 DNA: TGTGCCAGCAAGTTAGCGGGAGGGCCGGAGACCCAGTACTTC.

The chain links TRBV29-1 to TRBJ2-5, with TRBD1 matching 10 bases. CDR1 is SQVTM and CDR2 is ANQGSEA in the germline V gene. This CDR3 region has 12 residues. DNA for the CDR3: TGCAGTTTGACAGGGGGCAGTCAGACCCAGTACTTC. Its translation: CSLTGGSQTQYF.

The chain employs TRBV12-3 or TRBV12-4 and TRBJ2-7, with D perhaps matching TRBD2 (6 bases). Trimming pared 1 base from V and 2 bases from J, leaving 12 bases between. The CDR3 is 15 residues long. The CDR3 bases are TGTGCCAGCAGTTTAGTAGCGGCGTCAACCTACGAGCAGTACTTC. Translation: CASSLVAASTYEQYF.

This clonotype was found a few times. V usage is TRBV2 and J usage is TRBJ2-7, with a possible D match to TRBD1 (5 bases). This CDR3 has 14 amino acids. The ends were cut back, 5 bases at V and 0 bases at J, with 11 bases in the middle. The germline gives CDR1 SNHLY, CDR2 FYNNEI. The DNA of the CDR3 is TGTGCCAGCAGTCCCTCGGACACCTCCTACGAGCAGTACTTC. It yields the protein CASSPSDTSYEQYF.